This TCR beta chain was captured by sequencing in a study of cytomegalovirus exposure and HLA in healthy donors. Overall study: Of 300 to 500 genotyped donors, approximately 84% clustered with self-reported Caucasian donors. Findings and caveats of the study: In a later analysis, across HLA loci, associated TCR counts were highest for DRB1, lowest for HLA-C. Presence/absence results assume similar sequencing depth per donor, which may not hold. A later analysis showed HLA-associated TCR beta chains outstripping equally common others in clonal expansion.

Vbeta (60) and Jbeta (13) primers were used in the PCR. Sequencing was performed with immunoSEQ multiplex PCR; in TCRdb, only in-frame clones are kept and a portion is missing. The sample has about 55,000 clones; around four fifths are singletons. The CDR3 runs 14 residues. Trimming stripped 4 bases from V and 2 bases from J, with 9 bases between. CDR1 is LNHDA, CDR2 SQIVND, per germline (reference sequence). Notes on this clone: Its antigen is still unknown.

The sequencing input was PBMCs. The source is a man aged 25-45 years in good health and CMV-seronegative. The rearrangement links TRBV19 to TRBJ1-3; D remains ambiguous. Written as DNA, the CDR3 is TGTGCCAGTAGTACCCGCGCTACTGGAAACACCATATATTTT. Translating it yields CASSTRATGNTIYF.